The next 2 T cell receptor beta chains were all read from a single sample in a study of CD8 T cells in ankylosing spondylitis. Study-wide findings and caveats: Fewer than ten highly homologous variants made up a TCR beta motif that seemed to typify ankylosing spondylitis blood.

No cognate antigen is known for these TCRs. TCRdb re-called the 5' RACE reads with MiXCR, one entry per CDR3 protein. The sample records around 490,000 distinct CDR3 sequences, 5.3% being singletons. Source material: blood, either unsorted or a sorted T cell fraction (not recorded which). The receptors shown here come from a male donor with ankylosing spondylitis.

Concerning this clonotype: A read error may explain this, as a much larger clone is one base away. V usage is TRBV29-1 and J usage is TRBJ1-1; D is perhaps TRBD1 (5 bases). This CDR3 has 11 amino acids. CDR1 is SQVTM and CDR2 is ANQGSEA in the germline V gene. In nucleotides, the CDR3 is TGCAGCGCCGCAGGGTACACTGAAGCTTACTTT. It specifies CSAAGYTEAYF.

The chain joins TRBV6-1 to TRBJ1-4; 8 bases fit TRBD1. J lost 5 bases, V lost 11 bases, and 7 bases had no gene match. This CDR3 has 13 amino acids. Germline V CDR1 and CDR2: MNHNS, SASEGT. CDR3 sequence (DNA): TGTGCCGGAGGGGACAGGAGAAATGAAAAACTGTTTTTT. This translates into CAGGDRRNEKLFF.